This T cell receptor (beta chain) was identified in a study of identical twins. Each CDR3 protein is one row after TCRdb ran MiXCR on the 5' RACE reads. The data show some 660,000 distinct CDR3 sequences, over 8.5% seen once. Every donor was a healthy Caucasian. Of note for this clonotype: Antigen specificity is unknown.

Trimming stripped 3 bases from V and 2 bases from J, with 13 bases between. The CDR3 length is 14 residues. CDR1 and CDR2 (germline): DFQATT, SNEGSKA (reference sequence). The study's findings and limits: Twins showed weaker excess sharing in their beta out-of-frame sequences.

These data were likewise used in another study, on yellow fever vaccine responses in identical twins.

The gene calls are TRBV20-1 and TRBJ2-5; perhaps TRBD2 as D (6 bases). The clonotype comes from a woman under 30 in good health. Specimen: PBMCs. The DNA for the CDR3 is TGCAGTGCTAGCCCTCGTAGCGGACAAGAGACCCAGTACTTC. Translating gives CSASPRSGQETQYF.